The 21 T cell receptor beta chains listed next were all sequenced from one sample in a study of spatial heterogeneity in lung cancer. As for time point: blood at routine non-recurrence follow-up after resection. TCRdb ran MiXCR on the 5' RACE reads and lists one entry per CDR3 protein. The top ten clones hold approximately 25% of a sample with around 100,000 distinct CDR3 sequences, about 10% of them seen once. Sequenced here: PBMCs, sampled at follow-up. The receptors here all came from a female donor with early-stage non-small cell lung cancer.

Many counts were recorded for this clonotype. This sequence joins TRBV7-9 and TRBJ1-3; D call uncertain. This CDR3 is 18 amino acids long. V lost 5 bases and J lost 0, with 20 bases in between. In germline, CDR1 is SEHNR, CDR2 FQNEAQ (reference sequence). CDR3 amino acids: CASSPPPPVLHSGNTIYF. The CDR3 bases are TGTGCCAGCAGCCCCCCTCCACCGGTCCTCCACTCTGGAAACACCATATATTTT.

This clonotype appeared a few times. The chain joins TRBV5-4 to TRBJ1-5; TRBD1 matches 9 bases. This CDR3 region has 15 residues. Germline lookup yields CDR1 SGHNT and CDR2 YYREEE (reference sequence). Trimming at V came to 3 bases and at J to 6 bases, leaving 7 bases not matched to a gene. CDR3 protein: CASSYWTGVGQPQHF. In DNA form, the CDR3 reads TGTGCCAGCAGCTACTGGACAGGGGTAGGTCAGCCCCAGCATTTT. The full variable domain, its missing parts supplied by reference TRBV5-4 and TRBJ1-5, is ETGVTQSPTHLIKTRGQQVTLRCSSQSGHNTVSWYQQALGQGPQFIFQYYREEENGRGNFPPRFSGLQFPNYSSELNVNALELDDSALYLCASSYWTGVGQPQHFGDGTRLSIL.

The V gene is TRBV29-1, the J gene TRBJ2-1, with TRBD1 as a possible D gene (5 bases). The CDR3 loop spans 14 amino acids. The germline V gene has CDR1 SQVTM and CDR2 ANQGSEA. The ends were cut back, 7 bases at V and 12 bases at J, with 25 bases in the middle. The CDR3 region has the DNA TGCAGCGCTCCGACAGTTGTGTTACTTTTTGGGCAGTTCTTC. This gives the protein CSAPTVVLLFGQFF.

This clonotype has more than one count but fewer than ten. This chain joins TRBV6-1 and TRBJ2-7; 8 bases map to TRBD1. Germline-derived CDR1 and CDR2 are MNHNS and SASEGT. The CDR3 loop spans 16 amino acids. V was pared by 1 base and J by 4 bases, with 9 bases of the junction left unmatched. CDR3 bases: TGTGCCAGCAGTGAAGAAGACAGGGGCGGTGATTACGAGCAGTACTTC. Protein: CASSEEDRGGDYEQYF.

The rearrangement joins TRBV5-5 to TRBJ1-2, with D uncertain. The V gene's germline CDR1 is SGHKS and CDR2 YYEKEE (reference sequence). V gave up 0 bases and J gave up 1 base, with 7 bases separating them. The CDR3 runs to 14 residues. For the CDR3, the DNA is TGTGCCAGCAGCTTGGATAGAATTAACTATGGCTACACCTTC. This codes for CASSLDRINYGYTF.

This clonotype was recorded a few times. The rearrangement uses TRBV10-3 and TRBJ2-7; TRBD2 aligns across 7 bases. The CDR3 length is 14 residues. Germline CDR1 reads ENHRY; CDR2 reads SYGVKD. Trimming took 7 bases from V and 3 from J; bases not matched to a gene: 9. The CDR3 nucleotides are TGTGCCATCACCAACGGACTAGTAGGCTACGAGCAGTACTTC. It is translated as CAITNGLVGYEQYF.

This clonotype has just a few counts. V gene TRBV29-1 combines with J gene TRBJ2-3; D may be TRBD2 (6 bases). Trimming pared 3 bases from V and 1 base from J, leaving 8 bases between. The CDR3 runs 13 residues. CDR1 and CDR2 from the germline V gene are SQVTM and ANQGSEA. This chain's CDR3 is CSVERDGTDTQYF. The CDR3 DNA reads TGCAGCGTTGAGCGGGATGGCACAGATACGCAGTATTTT.

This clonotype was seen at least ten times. CDR3 region: CASSPSRRETQYF. In DNA, the CDR3 is TGTGCCAGTAGTCCCTCCCGTCGGGAGACCCAGTACTTC. V usage is TRBV19 and J usage is TRBJ2-5, with D unresolved. V lost 5 bases and J 5 bases, leaving 12 bases between the germline ends. The germline V gene has CDR1 LNHDA and CDR2 SQIVND (reference sequence). CDR3 size: 13 residues.

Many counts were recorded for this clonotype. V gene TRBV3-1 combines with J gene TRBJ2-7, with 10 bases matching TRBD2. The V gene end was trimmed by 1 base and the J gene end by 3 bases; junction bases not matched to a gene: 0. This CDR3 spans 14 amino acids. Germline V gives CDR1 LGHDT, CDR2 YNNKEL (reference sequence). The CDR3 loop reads CASSQGTSGYEQYF. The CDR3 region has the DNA TGTGCCAGCAGCCAAGGGACTAGCGGCTACGAGCAGTACTTC.

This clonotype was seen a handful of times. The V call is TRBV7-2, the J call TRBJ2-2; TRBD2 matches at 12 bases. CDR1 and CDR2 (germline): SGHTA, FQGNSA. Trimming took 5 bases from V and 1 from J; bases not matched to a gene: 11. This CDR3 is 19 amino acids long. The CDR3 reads CASSPRLAGDSQNTGELFF. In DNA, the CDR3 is TGTGCCAGCAGCCCCCGACTAGCGGGAGACTCCCAGAACACCGGGGAGCTGTTTTTT.

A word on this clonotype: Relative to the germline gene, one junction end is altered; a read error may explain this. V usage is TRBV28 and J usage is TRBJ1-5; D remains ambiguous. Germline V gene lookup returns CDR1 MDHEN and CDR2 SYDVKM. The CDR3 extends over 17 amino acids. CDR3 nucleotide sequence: TGTGCCAGCAGTTTACTCGTTTTTTTGAATAGCAATCAGCCCCAACATTTT. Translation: CASSLLVFLNSNQPQHF.

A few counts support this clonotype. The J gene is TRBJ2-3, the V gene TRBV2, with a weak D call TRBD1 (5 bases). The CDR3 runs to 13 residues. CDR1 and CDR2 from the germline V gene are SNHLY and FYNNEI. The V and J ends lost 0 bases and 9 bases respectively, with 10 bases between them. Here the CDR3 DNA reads TGTGCCAGCAGTGAAGCGCTTCAGGGAACGCAGTATTTT. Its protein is CASSEALQGTQYF.

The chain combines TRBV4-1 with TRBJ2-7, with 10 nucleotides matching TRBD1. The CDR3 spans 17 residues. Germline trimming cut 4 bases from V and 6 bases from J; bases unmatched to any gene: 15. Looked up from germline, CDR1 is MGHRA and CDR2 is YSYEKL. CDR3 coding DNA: TGCGCCAGCAGCCGCGGAGTGTTCCGGGACAGGGGACTCGAGCAGTACTTC. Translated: CASSRGVFRDRGLEQYF.

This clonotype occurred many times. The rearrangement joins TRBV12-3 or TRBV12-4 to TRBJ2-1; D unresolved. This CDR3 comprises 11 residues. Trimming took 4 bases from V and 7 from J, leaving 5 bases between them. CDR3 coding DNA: TGTGCCAGCAGTTCTAGGAATGAGCAGTTCTTC. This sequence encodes CASSSRNEQFF.

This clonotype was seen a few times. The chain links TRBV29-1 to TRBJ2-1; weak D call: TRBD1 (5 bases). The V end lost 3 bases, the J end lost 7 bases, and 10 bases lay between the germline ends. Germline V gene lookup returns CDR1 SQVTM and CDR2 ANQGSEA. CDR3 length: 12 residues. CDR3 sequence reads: CSVDQGWNEQFF. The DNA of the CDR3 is TGCAGCGTTGATCAGGGCTGGAATGAGCAGTTCTTC.

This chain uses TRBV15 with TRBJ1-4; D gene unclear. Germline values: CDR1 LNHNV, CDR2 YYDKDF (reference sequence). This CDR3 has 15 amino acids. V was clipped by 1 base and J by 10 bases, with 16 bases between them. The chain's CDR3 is CATSRGDPNLRKLFF. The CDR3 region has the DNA TGTGCCACCAGCAGAGGAGACCCTAACTTACGAAAACTGTTTTTT.

CDR3 bases: TGTGCCAGCAGTTCTGTCGAGGATACGCAGTATTTT. This gives the protein CASSSVEDTQYF. This chain joins TRBV28 and TRBJ2-3; D remains ambiguous. Per the germline V gene, CDR1 is MDHEN and CDR2 is SYDVKM. CDR3 length: 12 amino acids. V was trimmed by 4 bases and J by 6 bases, leaving 8 bases between them.

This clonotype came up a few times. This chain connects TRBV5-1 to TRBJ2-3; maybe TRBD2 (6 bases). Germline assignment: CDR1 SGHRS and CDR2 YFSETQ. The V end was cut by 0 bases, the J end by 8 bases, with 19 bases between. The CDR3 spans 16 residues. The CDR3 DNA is TGCGCCAGCAGCTTGGCGGGACCAGCAATGGGGGGTACGCAGTATTTT. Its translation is CASSLAGPAMGGTQYF.

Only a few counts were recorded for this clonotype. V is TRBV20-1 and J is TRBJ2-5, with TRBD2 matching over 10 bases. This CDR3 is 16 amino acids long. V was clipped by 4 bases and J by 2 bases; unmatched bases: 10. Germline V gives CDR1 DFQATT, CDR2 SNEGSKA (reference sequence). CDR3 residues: CSANLAGVRDQETQYF. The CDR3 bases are TGCAGTGCTAACCTAGCGGGAGTTCGGGATCAAGAGACCCAGTACTTC.

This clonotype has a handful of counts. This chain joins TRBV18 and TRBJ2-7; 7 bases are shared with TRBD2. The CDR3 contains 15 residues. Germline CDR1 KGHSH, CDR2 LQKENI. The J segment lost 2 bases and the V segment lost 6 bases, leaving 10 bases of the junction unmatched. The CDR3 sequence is CASSIWEGSPYEQYF. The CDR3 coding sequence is TGTGCCAGCTCCATTTGGGAGGGCAGCCCCTACGAGCAGTACTTC.

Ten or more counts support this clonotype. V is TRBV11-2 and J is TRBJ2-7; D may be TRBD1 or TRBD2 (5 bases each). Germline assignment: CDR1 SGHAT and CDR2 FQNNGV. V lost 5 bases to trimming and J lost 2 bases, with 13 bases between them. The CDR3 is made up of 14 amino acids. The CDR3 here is CASSTRRDPYEQYF. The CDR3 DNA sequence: TGTGCCAGCAGCACCAGACGGGACCCCTACGAGCAGTACTTC.